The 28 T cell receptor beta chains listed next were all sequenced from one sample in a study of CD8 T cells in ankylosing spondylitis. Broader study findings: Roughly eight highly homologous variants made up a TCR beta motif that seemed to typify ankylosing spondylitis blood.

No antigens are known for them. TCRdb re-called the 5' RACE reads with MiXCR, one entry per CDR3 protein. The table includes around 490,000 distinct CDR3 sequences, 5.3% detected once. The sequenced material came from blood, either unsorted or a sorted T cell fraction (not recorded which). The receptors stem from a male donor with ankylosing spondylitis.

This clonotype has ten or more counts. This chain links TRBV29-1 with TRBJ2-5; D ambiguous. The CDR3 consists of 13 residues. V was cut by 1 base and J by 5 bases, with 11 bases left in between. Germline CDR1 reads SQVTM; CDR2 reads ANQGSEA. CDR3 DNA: TGCAGCGTTGAAGTCTCGGTATTCGAGACCCAGTACTTC. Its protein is CSVEVSVFETQYF. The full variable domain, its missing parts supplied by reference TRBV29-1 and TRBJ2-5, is SAVISQKPSRDICQRGTSLTIQCQVDSQVTMMFWYRQQPGQSLTLIATANQGSEATYESGFVIDKFPISRPNLTFSTLTVSNMSPEDSSIYLCSVEVSVFETQYFGPGTRLLVL.

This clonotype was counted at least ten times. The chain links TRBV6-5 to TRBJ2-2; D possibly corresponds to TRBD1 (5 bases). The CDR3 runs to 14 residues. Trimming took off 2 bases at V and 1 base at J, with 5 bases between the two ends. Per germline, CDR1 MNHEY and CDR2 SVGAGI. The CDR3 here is CASSYTGNTGELFF. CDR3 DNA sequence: TGTGCCAGCAGTTACACAGGGAACACCGGGGAGCTGTTTTTT.

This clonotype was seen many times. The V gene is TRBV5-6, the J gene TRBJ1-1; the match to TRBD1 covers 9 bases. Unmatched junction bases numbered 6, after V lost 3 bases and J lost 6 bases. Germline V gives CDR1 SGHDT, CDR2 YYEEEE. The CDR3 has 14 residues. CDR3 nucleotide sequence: TGTGCCAGCAGCTGGGGGACAGGGTTGCCTGAAGCTTTCTTT. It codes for CASSWGTGLPEAFF.

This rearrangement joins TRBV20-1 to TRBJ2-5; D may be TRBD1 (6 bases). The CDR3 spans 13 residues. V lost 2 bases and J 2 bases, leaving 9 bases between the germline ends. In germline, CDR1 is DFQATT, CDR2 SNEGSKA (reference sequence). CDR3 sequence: CSARKTGQETQYF. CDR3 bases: TGCAGTGCTAGAAAGACAGGACAAGAGACCCAGTACTTC.

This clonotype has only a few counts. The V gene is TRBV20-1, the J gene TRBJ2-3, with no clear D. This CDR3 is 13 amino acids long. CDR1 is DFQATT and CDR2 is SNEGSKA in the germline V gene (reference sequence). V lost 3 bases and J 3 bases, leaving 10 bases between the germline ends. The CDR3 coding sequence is TGCAGTGCTAGCCCCCCCACTACAGATACGCAGTATTTT. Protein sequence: CSASPPTTDTQYF.

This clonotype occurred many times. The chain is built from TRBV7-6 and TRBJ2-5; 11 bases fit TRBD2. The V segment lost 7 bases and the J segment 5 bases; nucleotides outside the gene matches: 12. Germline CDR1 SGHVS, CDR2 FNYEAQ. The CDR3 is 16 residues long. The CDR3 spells CASTEFGTSGPETQYF. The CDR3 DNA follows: TGTGCCAGCACCGAATTTGGGACTAGCGGACCCGAGACCCAGTACTTC.

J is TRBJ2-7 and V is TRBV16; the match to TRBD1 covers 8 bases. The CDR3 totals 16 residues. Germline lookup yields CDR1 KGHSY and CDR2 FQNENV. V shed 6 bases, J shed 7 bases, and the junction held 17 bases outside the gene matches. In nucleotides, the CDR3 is TGTGCCAGCAGTCCCTCCCCCTGGACAGGGCCTGGGGAGCAGTACTTC. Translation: CASSPSPWTGPGEQYF.

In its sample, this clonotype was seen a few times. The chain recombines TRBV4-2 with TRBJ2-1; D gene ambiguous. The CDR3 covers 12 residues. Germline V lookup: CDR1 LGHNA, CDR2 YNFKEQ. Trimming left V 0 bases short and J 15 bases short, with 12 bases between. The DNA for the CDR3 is TGTGCCAGCAGCCAAGAGTGGTCAGGTCGGTTCTTC. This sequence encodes CASSQEWSGRFF.

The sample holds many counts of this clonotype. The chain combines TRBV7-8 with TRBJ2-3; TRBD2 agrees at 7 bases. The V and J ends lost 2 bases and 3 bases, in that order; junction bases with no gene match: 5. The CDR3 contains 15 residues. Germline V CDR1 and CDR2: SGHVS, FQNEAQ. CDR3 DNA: TGTGCCAGCAGCTTACGCGGGAGCGAGACAGATACGCAGTATTTT. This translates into CASSLRGSETDTQYF.

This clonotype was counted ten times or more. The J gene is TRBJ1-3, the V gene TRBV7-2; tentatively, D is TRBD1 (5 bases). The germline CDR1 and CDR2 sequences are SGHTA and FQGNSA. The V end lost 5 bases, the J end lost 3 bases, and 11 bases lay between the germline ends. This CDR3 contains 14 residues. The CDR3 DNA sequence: TGTGCCAGCAGCCTTAGGGGTGGTGGAAACACCATATATTTT. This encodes CASSLRGGGNTIYF.

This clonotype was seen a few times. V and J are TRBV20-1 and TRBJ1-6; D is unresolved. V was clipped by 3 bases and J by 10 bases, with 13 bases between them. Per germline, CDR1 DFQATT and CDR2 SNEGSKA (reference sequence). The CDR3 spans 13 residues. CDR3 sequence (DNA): TGCAGTGCTAGGGGAGGGATTAGCTCACCCCTCCACTTT. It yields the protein CSARGGISSPLHF.

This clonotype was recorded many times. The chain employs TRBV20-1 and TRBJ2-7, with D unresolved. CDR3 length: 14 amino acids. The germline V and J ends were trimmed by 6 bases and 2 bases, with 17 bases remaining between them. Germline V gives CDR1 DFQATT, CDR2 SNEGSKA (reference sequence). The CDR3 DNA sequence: TGCAGTGCGAAGACTCCGGACGCGGCCTACGAGCAGTACTTC. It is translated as CSAKTPDAAYEQYF.

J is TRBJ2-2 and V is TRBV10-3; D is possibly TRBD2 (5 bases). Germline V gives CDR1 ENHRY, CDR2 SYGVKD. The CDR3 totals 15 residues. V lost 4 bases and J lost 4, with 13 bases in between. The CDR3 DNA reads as TGTGCCATCAGTGGCCGAGGACTCCCCACCGGGGAGCTGTTTTTT. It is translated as CAISGRGLPTGELFF.

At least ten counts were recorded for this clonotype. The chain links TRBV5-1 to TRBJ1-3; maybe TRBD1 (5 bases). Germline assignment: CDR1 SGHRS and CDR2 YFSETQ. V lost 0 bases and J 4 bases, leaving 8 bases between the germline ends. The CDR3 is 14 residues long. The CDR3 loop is CASSLGAGGNTIYF. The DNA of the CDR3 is TGCGCCAGCAGCTTGGGGGCAGGGGGAAACACCATATATTTT.

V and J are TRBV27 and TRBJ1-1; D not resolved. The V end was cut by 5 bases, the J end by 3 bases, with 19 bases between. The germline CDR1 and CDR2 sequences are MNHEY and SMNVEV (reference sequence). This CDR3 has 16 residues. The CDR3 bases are TGTGCCAGCAGTCGCGAAGCAACCCGACCCTACACTGAAGCTTTCTTT. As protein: CASSREATRPYTEAFF.

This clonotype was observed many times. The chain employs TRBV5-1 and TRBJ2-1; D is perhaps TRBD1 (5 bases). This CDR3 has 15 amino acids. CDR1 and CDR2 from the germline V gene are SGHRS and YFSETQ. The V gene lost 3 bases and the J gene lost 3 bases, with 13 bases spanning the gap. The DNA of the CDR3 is TGCGCCAGCAGCTACACTGACAGCTACTACAATGAGCAGTTCTTC. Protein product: CASSYTDSYYNEQFF. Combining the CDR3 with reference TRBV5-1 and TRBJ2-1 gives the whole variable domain KAGVTQTPRYLIKTRGQQVTLSCSPISGHRSVSWYQQTPGQGLQFLFEYFSETQRNKGNFPGRFSGRQFSNSRSEMNVSTLELGDSALYLCASSYTDSYYNEQFFGPGTRLTVL.

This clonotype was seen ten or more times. The CDR3 nucleotides are TGTGCCAGCAGTGTTACAGTGATCACGGCTCCCCTCCACTTT. Amino acid sequence: CASSVTVITAPLHF. The chain recombines TRBV12-3 or TRBV12-4 with TRBJ1-6; D is uncertain. With 5 bases removed from V and 13 bases from J, the gap between germline ends came to 18 bases. The CDR3 length is 14 residues.

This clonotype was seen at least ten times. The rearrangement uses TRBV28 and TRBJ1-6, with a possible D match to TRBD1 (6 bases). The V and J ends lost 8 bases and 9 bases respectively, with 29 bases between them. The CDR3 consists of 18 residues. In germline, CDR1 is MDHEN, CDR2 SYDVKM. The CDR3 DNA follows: TGTGCCAGCTTCAAGTTCGGACAGTCCTCAAAACTTACTTCACCCCTCCACTTT. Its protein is CASFKFGQSSKLTSPLHF.

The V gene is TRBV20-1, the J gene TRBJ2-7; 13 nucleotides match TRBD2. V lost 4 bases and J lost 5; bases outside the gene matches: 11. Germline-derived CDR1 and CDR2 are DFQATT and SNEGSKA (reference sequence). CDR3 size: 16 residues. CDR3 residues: CSATTSGGLNLHEQYF. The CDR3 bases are TGCAGTGCTACGACTAGCGGGGGGTTAAATCTCCACGAGCAGTACTTC.

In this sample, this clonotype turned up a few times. The chain's CDR3 is CSARDRDDGYTF. The DNA for the CDR3 is TGCAGTGCTAGAGACAGGGATGATGGCTACACCTTC. The chain uses TRBV20-1 and TRBJ1-2, with a possible D match to TRBD1 (5 bases). Germline CDR1 is DFQATT and CDR2 is SNEGSKA (reference sequence). Trimming stripped 0 bases from V and 6 bases from J, with 8 bases between. The CDR3 length is 12 residues.

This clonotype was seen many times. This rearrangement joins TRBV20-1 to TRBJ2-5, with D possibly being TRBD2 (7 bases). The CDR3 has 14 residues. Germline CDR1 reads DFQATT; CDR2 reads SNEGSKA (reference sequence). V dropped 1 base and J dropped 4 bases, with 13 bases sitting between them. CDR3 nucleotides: TGCAGTGCTAGAGCTGGGGGGGCTGGAGAGACCCAGTACTTC. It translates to CSARAGGAGETQYF.

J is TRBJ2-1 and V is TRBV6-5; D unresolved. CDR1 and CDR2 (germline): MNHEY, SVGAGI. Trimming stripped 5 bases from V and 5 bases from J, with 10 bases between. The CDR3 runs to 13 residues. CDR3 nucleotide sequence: TGTGCCAGCAGTGCTGAGATTAACAATGAGCAGTTCTTC. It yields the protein CASSAEINNEQFF.

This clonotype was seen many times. The CDR3 region has the DNA TGCGCCAGCAGCCTCCGGGACAGAGGGGACGGGGAGCTGTTTTTT. Residues: CASSLRDRGDGELFF. V is TRBV5-1 and J is TRBJ2-2, with 7 bases lining up with TRBD1. The trim removed 4 bases at V and 7 bases at J, leaving 10 bases unmatched. Germline assignment: CDR1 SGHRS and CDR2 YFSETQ. This CDR3 has 15 amino acids.

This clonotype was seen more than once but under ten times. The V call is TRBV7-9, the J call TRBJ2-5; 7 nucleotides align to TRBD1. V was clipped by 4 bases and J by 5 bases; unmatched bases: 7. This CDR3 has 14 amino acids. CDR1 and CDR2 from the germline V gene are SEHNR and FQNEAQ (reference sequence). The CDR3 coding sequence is TGTGCCAGCAGCTGGGGACGGGGACAGGAGACCCAGTACTTC. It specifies CASSWGRGQETQYF.

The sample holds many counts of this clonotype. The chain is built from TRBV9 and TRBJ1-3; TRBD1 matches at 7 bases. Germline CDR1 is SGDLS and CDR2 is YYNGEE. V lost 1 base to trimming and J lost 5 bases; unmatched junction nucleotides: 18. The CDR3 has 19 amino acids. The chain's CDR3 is CASSVNPFNDREGRNTIYF. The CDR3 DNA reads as TGTGCCAGCAGCGTAAACCCCTTTAATGACAGGGAAGGCAGAAACACCATATATTTT.

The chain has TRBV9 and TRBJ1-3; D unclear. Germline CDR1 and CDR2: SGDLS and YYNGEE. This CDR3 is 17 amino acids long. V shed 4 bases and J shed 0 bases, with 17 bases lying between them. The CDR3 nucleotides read TGTGCCAGCAGCTCCCCCTTCGTGGCCGCCTCTGGAAACACCATATATTTT. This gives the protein CASSSPFVAASGNTIYF.

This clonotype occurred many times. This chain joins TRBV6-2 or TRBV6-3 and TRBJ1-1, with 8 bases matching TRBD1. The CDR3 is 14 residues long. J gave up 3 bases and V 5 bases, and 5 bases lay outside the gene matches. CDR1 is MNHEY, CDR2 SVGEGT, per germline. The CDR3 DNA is TGTGCCAGCAGTCCCGGACAGGGCTACACTGAAGCTTTCTTT. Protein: CASSPGQGYTEAFF.

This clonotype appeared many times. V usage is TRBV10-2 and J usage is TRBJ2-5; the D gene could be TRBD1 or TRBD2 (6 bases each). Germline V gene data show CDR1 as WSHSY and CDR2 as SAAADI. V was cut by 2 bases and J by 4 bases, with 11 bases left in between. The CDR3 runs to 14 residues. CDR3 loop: CASSEVGGGETQYF. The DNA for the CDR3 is TGCGCCAGCAGTGAGGTGGGGGGCGGAGAGACCCAGTACTTC.